The clone carrying this TCR beta chain was picked up many times. As yet, its antigen is unknown. TCRdb re-called the 5' RACE reads through MiXCR, storing one row per CDR3 protein. The data contain 250,000 to 400,000 distinct CDR3 sequences, under 14% of them singletons. V was clipped by 1 base and J by 1 base; unmatched bases: 3. The CDR3 is made up of 16 amino acids. The record originates from a study of CD8 T cells in ankylosing spondylitis. General study points: CD8+ disease-linked clones were present at relatively low frequencies in blood. Roughly eight highly homologous variants made up a TCR beta motif that seemed to typify ankylosing spondylitis blood.

The specimen sequenced was blood, either unsorted or a sorted T cell fraction (not recorded which). The gene calls are TRBV12-3 or TRBV12-4 and TRBJ2-2; 7 bases align to TRBD2. The receptor's source is a female donor with ankylosing spondylitis or in good health (not recorded which). CDR3 nucleotide sequence: TGTGCCAGCAGTTTAGGGGCTAGCGGGAACACCGGGGAGCTGTTTTTT. Its protein is CASSLGASGNTGELFF.